This TCR beta chain is drawn from a study of shared clonotypes between healthy human individuals (dated by TCRdb to between 2020 and 2021). Regarding the study in general: A couple of women and three men aged 18 to 49 years were included in the cohort. For each donor, CD4 naive and CD4 memory were each given three plates, CD8 naive was given two plates, and CD8 memory was given one plate. To estimate repertoire size and how much clonotypes are shared between individuals, the study performed deep sequencing of blood TCR repertoires from 4 to 6 healthy adults. To increase sequencing depth and limit assay-specific biases, different laboratories used diverse techniques to prepare libraries and sequence TCR repertoires. Between about 0.94 and 10 billion PBMCs per donor were obtained by leukapheresis. Overall study outcomes, separate from this receptor: When several donors were compared, the shared fraction of clonotypes was roughly 4.8% for naive CD4, about 4% for naive CD8, 2% to 2.5% for memory CD4, and around 0.37% for memory CD8. The genetic and exposure-history diversity represented was limited by the small number of donors. Only blood was sampled, and tissue TCR repertoires likely differ from those in blood. Pairwise subsampling indicated that sequencing depth was expected to affect the degree of clonotype sharing among donors. Larger estimated clonotype richness was generally found for naive subsets than for memory subsets. Clonotypes shared by all four sorted-subset donors showed higher generation probabilities than non-shared clonotypes. Rarefaction of sorted-subset datasets indicated incomplete sequencing despite the large sequencing depth.

Regarding this clone: The antigen this receptor binds is unknown. No clone much larger than this one lies a single base away; base qualities are absent. This sample includes further DNA sequences coding for the same CDR3.

V is trimmed back by 3 bases and J by 0 bases, and the junction contains 15 bases that no gene match accounts for. From the cysteine up to the phenylalanine, the CDR3 has a length of 19 residues. This entry keeps only the CDR3 DNA: 57 bases, framed from base 1. The germline V gene sets CDR1 to MGHRA and CDR2 to YSYEKL. CD8 naive samples consisted of CD45RO-negative cells that were positively selected for CCR7, yielding a CD45RA+CCR7+ population without TemRA cells. Donors were healthy HIV-negative adults with no recently reported acute infections or vaccinations. Only Caucasian adults living in Nashville, Tennessee, USA were represented among the donors. Blood was obtained by leukapheresis, after which PBMCs were separated by Ficoll-Histopaque density gradient centrifugation and cryopreserved in liquid nitrogen vapor phase. Purity and quantity of every magnetically sorted T cell population were checked by analytical flow cytometry. Each sorted fraction had its genomic DNA isolated and then quantified by UV absorbance on a Nanodrop 2000c.

Using the deep immunoSEQ assay, TCR CDR3 regions were amplified from genomic DNA by multiplex PCR. For each cell subset, the extracted genomic DNA was distributed evenly across all wells of several immunoSEQ 96-well plates, and each plate served as one replicate. For sorted subsets, each replicate PCR was loaded with 200 ng genomic DNA, equivalent to 25,000 to 35,000 T cell genomes. The purified libraries were quantified using a Qubit 3.0 fluorometer, sized with a Bioanalyzer 2100, and then quantified again using the KAPA Library Quantification kit. Every immunoSEQ 96-well plate was sequenced on a separate single-read 150-cycle Illumina NextSeq 550 flow cell. In the source study's methods: Because only junctional sequences without quality scores were contained in the immunoSEQ output, filtering matching that applied to full-length reads could not be performed. Sequences were annotated with PyIR, a Python wrapper for IgBLAST v1.9, using IMGT germline references to assign V/J genes and CDR3. Reads were removed for weak V/J assignments (E-value above 1e-6), missing CDR3, stop codons, out-of-frame junctions, or ambiguous translated residues. A V3J clonotype was defined by an identical inferred V gene, J gene, and CDR3 amino acid sequence. To compute the percentage overlap between repertoires, the number of shared unique clonotypes was divided by the size of the smaller repertoire. Richness of each repertoire was evaluated using RTK rarefaction, the Chao1 estimator, and Recon v2.1 estimates of unobserved clonotypes. OLGA was used to compute generation probabilities for all TCRbeta clonotypes that the gDNA method yielded from a few donors. The table was pulled from immuneACCESS by TCRdb, which kept in-frame rearrangements only. Such tables lose some clones; where checked, under half of the loss comes from unresolved V genes, and the rest has no known cause. The DNA gave D and trimming, while V, J and clone size come from that table. The sample table lists about 2 million clones, about 95% of them with a count of one. In total, the top ten clones hold 1.2% of the sample.

Material: naive CD8+ T cells sorted from blood. The cell subset or site label, read with the paper, signifies: CD45RA+CCR7+. The chain is assembled from TRBV4-1 and TRBJ1-2, and 8 junction bases match TRBD1. The receptor was derived from a man in his late teens or twenties in good health. The sequenced DNA is TGCGCCAGCAGCCACCGACAGGGGTTCAGTGACAGCCCTAACTATGGCTACACCTTC. It specifies CASSHRQGFSDSPNYGYTF.